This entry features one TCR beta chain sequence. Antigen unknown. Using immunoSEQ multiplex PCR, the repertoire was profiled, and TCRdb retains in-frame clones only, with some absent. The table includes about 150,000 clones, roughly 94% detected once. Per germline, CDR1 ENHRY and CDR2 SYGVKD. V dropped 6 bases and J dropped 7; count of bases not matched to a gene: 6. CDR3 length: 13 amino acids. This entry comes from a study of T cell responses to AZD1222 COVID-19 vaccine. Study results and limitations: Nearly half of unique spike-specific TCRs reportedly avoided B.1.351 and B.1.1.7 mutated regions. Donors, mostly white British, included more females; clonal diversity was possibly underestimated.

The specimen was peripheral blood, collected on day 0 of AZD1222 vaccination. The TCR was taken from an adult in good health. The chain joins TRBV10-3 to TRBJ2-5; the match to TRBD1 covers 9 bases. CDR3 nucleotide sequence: TGTGCCATCAGCGGACAGGGGACGGGGACCCAGTACTTC. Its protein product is CAISGQGTGTQYF.